Listed below are T cell receptor beta chains from one sample, sequenced in a study of blood T cells in healthy people across ages. TCRdb independently ran MiXCR on the 5' RACE reads; one entry per CDR3 protein. The sample contains 800,000 or so distinct CDR3 sequences, 60% to 80% of which appear only once. Input material: blood. The receptor source for this set is a man between 25 and 39 years old in good health. CDR3s include the opening cysteine and the closing phenylalanine or tryptophan. A D gene is named only where the DNA matches it firmly. A row's size may be missing; if present it is once, few, many or a size class.

J	size	D	V	DNA	CDR3
TRBJ2-6	-	-	TRBV20-1	TGCAGTGCTAGGAAACTCTCTGGGGCCAACGTCCTGACTTTC	CSARKLSGANVLTF
TRBJ1-5	-	-	TRBV20-1	TGCAGTGCTAGAGATCAGGTTTGGAGCAATCAGCCCCAGCATTTT	CSARDQVWSNQPQHF
TRBJ2-1	-	-	TRBV9	TGTGCCAGCAGCGTAGAGGCAGCTGGTGGCTACAATGAGCAGTTCTTC	CASSVEAAGGYNEQFF
TRBJ2-5	once	TRBD1	TRBV7-9	TGTGCCAGCAGCACAGGGACAGGGGTTGCGGAGACCCAGTACTTC	CASSTGTGVAETQYF
TRBJ2-1	few	TRBD1	TRBV19	TGTGCCAGTAAGTGGACAGGGGCTGCCTTCAATGAGCAGTTCTTC	CASKWTGAAFNEQFF
TRBJ2-7	few	-	TRBV6-1	TGTGCCAGCAGTGAAGCGGGACTCTCCTACGAGCAGTACTTC	CASSEAGLSYEQYF
TRBJ1-1	-	TRBD1	TRBV20-1	TGCAGTGCTAGAGATCCTTGGGGACAGGGATCAACTGAAGCTTTCTTT	CSARDPWGQGSTEAFF
TRBJ2-1	-	-	TRBV4-3	TGCGCCGGCAGCCAAGATTGGCAGAACAATGAGCAGTTCTTC	CAGSQDWQNNEQFF
TRBJ2-1	-	-	TRBV29-1	TGCAGCGTCGCCTCAGAGACCCAGTTCTTC	CSVASETQFF
TRBJ2-7	few	-	TRBV2	TGTGCCAGCACCCTCGTATCCTACGAGCAGTACTTC	CASTLVSYEQYF
TRBJ2-7	-	-	TRBV29-1	TGCAGCGTGGGCCGGGGGTGGTCCTACGAGCAGTACTTC	CSVGRGWSYEQYF
TRBJ2-7	many	-	TRBV20-1	TGCAGTGCTAGCGGGGGCGTAACCTACGAGCAGTACTTC	CSASGGVTYEQYF
TRBJ2-7	-	-	TRBV7-8	TGTGCCAGCAGGCAGGCCACAGAGGCCTACGAGCAGTACTTC	CASRQATEAYEQYF
TRBJ2-6	-	-	TRBV28	TGTGCCAGCATGATCTCTGGGGCCAACGTCCTGACTTTC	CASMISGANVLTF
TRBJ2-1	few	-	TRBV6-2/TRBV6-3	TGTGCCAGCAACCTCGGGACAAGATACAATGAGCAGTTCTTC	CASNLGTRYNEQFF